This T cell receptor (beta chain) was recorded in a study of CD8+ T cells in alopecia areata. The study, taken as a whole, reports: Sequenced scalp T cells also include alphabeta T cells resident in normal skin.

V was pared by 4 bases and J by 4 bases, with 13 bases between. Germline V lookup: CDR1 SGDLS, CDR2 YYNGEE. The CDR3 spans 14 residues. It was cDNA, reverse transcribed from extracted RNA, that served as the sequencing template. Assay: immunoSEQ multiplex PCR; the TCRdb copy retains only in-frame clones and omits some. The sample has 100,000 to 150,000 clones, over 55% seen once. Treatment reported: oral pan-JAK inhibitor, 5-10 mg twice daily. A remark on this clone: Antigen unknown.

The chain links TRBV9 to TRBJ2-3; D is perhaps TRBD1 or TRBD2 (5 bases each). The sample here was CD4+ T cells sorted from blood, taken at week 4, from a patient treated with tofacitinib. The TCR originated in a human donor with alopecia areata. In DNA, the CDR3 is TGTGCCAGCAGCCCCGGGGCTTATCCAGATACGCAGTATTTT. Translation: CASSPGAYPDTQYF.